Listed here are 11 T cell receptor beta chains from one sample, sequenced in a study of cytomegalovirus exposure and HLA in healthy donors (dated by TCRdb to 2016 to 2017). The protocol used for the library was the immunoSEQ multiplex PCR assay. For the multiplex PCR, a mixture combining 60 forward primers for TCR Vbeta segments and 13 reverse primers for TCR Jbeta segments was used. In its TCRdb copy, this immuneACCESS table keeps in-frame sequences only and misses some clones. Where compared with another copy, unresolved V genes explain less than half of these, and the others have no known cause. The sample table records about 130,000 clones; approximately 80% of these occur just once. The ten largest clones add up to around 13% of the sample. The sample taken for sequencing was PBMCs. Source of these receptors: a woman in her forties in good health and CMV-seropositive.

The chain links TRBV18 to TRBJ2-1; TRBD2 matches 10 bases. Germline trimming cut 6 bases from V and 9 bases from J; bases unmatched to any gene: 14. The CDR3 runs to 16 residues. Germline CDR1 and CDR2: KGHSH and LQKENI. CDR3 region: CASSQREIAGGSEQFF. DNA for the CDR3: TGTGCCAGCTCCCAAAGGGAGATAGCGGGAGGTAGTGAGCAGTTCTTC.

CDR3 nucleotide sequence: TGTGCCAGCCGCGGACTAGCGGTTAACACCGGGGAGCTGTTTTTT. Translated, it gives CASRGLAVNTGELFF. This rearrangement joins TRBV28 to TRBJ2-2; TRBD2 matches 10 bases. This CDR3 spans 15 amino acids. Unmatched junction bases numbered 5, after V lost 8 bases and J lost 2 bases. Germline assignment: CDR1 MDHEN and CDR2 SYDVKM. The whole variable domain, filled in from reference TRBV28 and TRBJ2-2, reads DVKVTQSSRYLVKRTGEKVFLECVQDMDHENMFWYRQDPGLGLRLIYFSYDVKMKEKGDIPEGYSVSREKKERFSLILESASTNQTSMYLCASRGLAVNTGELFFGEGSRLTVL.

The chain couples TRBV10-3 to TRBJ2-1; TRBD2 aligns across 11 bases. CDR3 length: 15 residues. Germline V gene data show CDR1 as ENHRY and CDR2 as SYGVKD. J lost 6 bases, V lost 7 bases, and 8 bases had no gene match. This CDR3 is CAIKGSGRVGNEQFF. CDR3 DNA sequence: TGTGCCATCAAGGGTAGCGGGAGGGTTGGCAATGAGCAGTTCTTC.

This rearrangement joins TRBV29-1 to TRBJ2-7, with D perhaps matching TRBD2 (7 bases). In germline, CDR1 is SQVTM, CDR2 ANQGSEA. This CDR3 contains 12 residues. Deletions cut 5 bases from V and 6 bases from J, with 14 bases between. In DNA form, the CDR3 reads TGCAGCGTTTCTAGCGGAGGGGGCGAGCAGTACTTC. Encoded protein: CSVSSGGGEQYF.

In DNA, the CDR3 is TGTGCCAGCAGTTCCAGGGTATCTGGAAACACCATATATTTT. As protein: CASSSRVSGNTIYF. V is TRBV28 and J is TRBJ1-3, with D tentatively TRBD1 (5 bases). The CDR3 loop spans 14 amino acids. Germline V gene lookup returns CDR1 MDHEN and CDR2 SYDVKM. V lost 4 bases and J lost 1, with 8 bases in between.

This chain uses TRBV11-2 with TRBJ2-3, with TRBD2 matching 9 bases. The trim removed 7 bases at V and 2 bases at J, leaving 10 bases unmatched. CDR3 size: 16 residues. The germline V gene encodes CDR1 SGHAT and CDR2 FQNNGV. CDR3 protein: CASTREVAGDTDTQYF. Written as DNA, the CDR3 is TGTGCCAGCACCAGGGAGGTAGCGGGAGACACAGATACGCAGTATTTT.

This clone was seen more than once but under ten times. The V call is TRBV6-1, the J call TRBJ2-7, with 12 bases matching TRBD2. The CDR3 has 16 amino acids. Losses at the gene ends were 3 bases for V and 3 bases for J; bases not matched to a gene: 6. The germline gives CDR1 MNHNS, CDR2 SASEGT. The DNA for the CDR3 is TGTGCCAGCAGTGACCGTACTAGCGGGAGGAACTACGAGCAGTACTTC. Translating gives CASSDRTSGRNYEQYF.

This clone was observed once. CDR3 nucleotide sequence: TGTGCCAGCAGCCCCAAACAGGGGCTTTTGGAGACCCAGTACTTC. It translates to CASSPKQGLLETQYF. The chain uses TRBV7-6 and TRBJ2-5, with TRBD1 matching over 7 bases. CDR1 and CDR2 (germline): SGHVS, FNYEAQ. The CDR3 consists of 15 residues. V was pared by 5 bases and J by 5 bases, with 11 bases of the junction left unmatched.

This rearrangement joins TRBV6-1 to TRBJ1-2; D is ambiguous. CDR1 is MNHNS and CDR2 is SASEGT in the germline V gene. This CDR3 comprises 14 residues. V lost 6 bases, J lost 8 bases, and 19 bases lay in between. CDR3 residues: CASSGYPTFRGYTF. CDR3 nucleotide sequence: TGTGCCAGCAGCGGATACCCGACATTTAGGGGCTACACCTTC.

There are a few counts of this clone. This sequence joins TRBV28 and TRBJ2-1; TRBD2 matches at 7 bases. The CDR3 has 14 residues. V dropped 5 bases and J dropped 5; count of bases not matched to a gene: 6. Germline lookup yields CDR1 MDHEN and CDR2 SYDVKM. As DNA, the CDR3 is TGTGCCAGCAGTGGTGCGGGAGCGCACAATGAGCAGTTCTTC. Amino acid sequence: CASSGAGAHNEQFF.

The rearrangement joins TRBV19 to TRBJ1-5; tentatively, D is TRBD1 (6 bases). The CDR3 has 16 residues. Trimming pared 5 bases from V and 0 bases from J, leaving 14 bases between. The germline gives CDR1 LNHDA, CDR2 SQIVND (reference sequence). CDR3 nucleotides: TGTGCCAGTAGTCCAGGGGACCTAAATAGCAATCAGCCCCAGCATTTT. Residues: CASSPGDLNSNQPQHF.